This T cell receptor (beta chain) comes out of a study of early T cells in non-severe SARS-CoV-2 infection. Looking at the study overall: From unsorted whole blood, bulk RNA was sequenced, and the chains remained unpaired.

The study, taken as a whole, reports: Missing private and CD4 specificities, VDJdb matching favored anti-spike CD8 responses.

The V end was cut by 6 bases, the J end by 7 bases, with 13 bases between. The CDR3 totals 12 residues. As part of library construction, unique molecular identifiers were attached to individual cDNA molecules. TCRdb itself ran the 5' RACE reads through MiXCR, one entry per CDR3 protein. There are approximately 110,000 distinct CDR3 sequences in the sample; 15% occur only once, and 21% lies in the top ten. This clonotype has just a few counts. Its target is unknown. This sequence was found in an adult who was a healthcare worker with PCR-confirmed SARS-CoV-2 infection or an uninfected control (not recorded which). The chain carries TRBV12-3 or TRBV12-4 and TRBJ2-7; D is ambiguous. The sample was whole blood. As DNA, the CDR3 is TGTGCCAGCAGCTCCGGCCCCCGGGAGCAGTACTTC. Translation gives CASSSGPREQYF.